The following is a T cell receptor beta chain sequence with its context. Sequencing used immunoSEQ multiplex PCR; TCRdb keeps in-frame clones, though not all of them. The repertoire holds 120,000 or so clones, with roughly 90% as singletons. Deletions cut 7 bases from V and 3 bases from J, with 10 bases between. Germline-derived CDR1 and CDR2 are MNHNS and SASEGT. This CDR3 comprises 13 residues. The sample comes from a study of cytomegalovirus exposure and HLA in healthy donors. Sequenced input: PBMCs. V gene TRBV6-1 combines with J gene TRBJ2-1; D is possibly TRBD1 (6 bases). This receptor was taken from a woman under 30 in good health and CMV-seronegative. This CDR3 reads CASTDSIYNEQFF. The DNA for the CDR3 is TGTGCCAGCACGGACAGTATCTACAATGAGCAGTTCTTC.